This is a list of T cell receptor beta chains from one sample in a study of beta chain features in type 1 diabetes. The assay was immunoSEQ multiplex PCR, and TCRdb's table has in-frame clones only and misses some. The table records around 300,000 clones, roughly 8% of them present only once. Sequenced: central memory CD4+ T cells from blood. These receptors were obtained from a woman aged 18-29 years in good health. Both conserved end residues are part of each CDR3. D genes are given only for firm matches. Only part of the rows carry a size: once, few, many, or a class if the clone is expanded.

>.|.|TRBV18|TRBJ1-2
TGTGCCAGCTCACCCAGTCAGGAGCTTAACTATGGCTACACCTTC
CASSPSQELNYGYTF
>.|.|TRBV25-1|TRBJ2-1
TGTGCCAGCAGTGGTCCGAACTACAATGAGCAGTTCTTC
CASSGPNYNEQFF
>.|.|TRBV11-2|TRBJ1-2
TGTGCCAGCAGCCCACGTCAGGGAGGCTATGGCTACACCTTC
CASSPRQGGYGYTF
>few|.|TRBV30|TRBJ1-3
TGTGCCTGGAGTAAACAGGGTAGCAACACCATATATTTT
CAWSKQGSNTIYF
>few|TRBD1|TRBV7-8|TRBJ2-7
TGTGCCAGCAGCTTCCAGGGACAGGGTTCGAGCTACGAGCAGTACTTC
CASSFQGQGSSYEQYF
>many|.|TRBV6-6|TRBJ1-1
TGTGCCAGCGTGAGGAGGGCGCGGAACACTGAAGCTTTCTTT
CASVRRARNTEAFF
>few|TRBD1|TRBV7-9|TRBJ1-6
TGTGCCAGCAGCCCAGGGACAGGGCTTGGCAATTCACCCCTCCACTTT
CASSPGTGLGNSPLHF
>.|.|TRBV2|TRBJ1-4
TGTGCCAGCAGGTTCACTGCAACTAATGAAAAACTGTTTTTT
CASRFTATNEKLFF
>few|.|TRBV14|TRBJ2-3
TGTGCCAGCAGCCAAGCGACGGAAGATACGCAGTATTTT
CASSQATEDTQYF
>few|.|TRBV27|TRBJ2-5
TGTGCCAGCAGTTTCCTGACAGGAGAGACCCAGTACTTC
CASSFLTGETQYF
>.|.|TRBV7-9|TRBJ2-7
TGTGCCAGCAGCTTATCCCAGGCCAGCTCCTACGAGCAGTACTTC
CASSLSQASSYEQYF
>few|TRBD1|TRBV7-7|TRBJ2-1
TGTGCTAGCAGCATAACGCAGGGGGACTACAATGAGCAGTTCTTC
CASSITQGDYNEQFF
>.|.|TRBV18|TRBJ1-5
TGTGCCAGCTCCCTGTCGATGAGCAATCAGCCCCAGCATTTT
CASSLSMSNQPQHF
>few|TRBD2|TRBV11-3|TRBJ2-7
TGTGCCAGCAGGGCGAGAGCGGGAGGGGCCTACGAGCAGTACTTC
CASRARAGGAYEQYF
>few|.|TRBV7-2|TRBJ1-5
TGTGCCAGCAGCTCACAGAGCTATAGCAATCAGCCCCAGCATTTT
CASSSQSYSNQPQHF
>few|.|TRBV10-3|TRBJ2-7
TGTGCCATCAGCCGGGGCGGGGACTCCTACGAGCAGTACTTC
CAISRGGDSYEQYF
>.|TRBD2|TRBV28|TRBJ2-1
TGTGCCAGCACCATGGGGGGGTTCCATGAGCAGTTCTTC
CASTMGGFHEQFF
>few|.|TRBV30|TRBJ2-7
TGTGCCTGGTCGTTCAGTCGACAGAGACACGAGCAGTACTTC
CAWSFSRQRHEQYF
>few|TRBD1|TRBV7-9|TRBJ2-7
TGTGCCAGCAGCCCGGGACAGAGCTCCTACGAGCAGTACTTC
CASSPGQSSYEQYF
>.|TRBD1|TRBV6-5|TRBJ2-4
TGTGCCAGCAGCCGACAGGGTCGAACCAAAAACATTCAGTACTTC
CASSRQGRTKNIQYF
>few|.|TRBV6-5|TRBJ2-7
TGTGCCAGCAGACCCGACAGAAGCTCCTACGAGCAGTACTTC
CASRPDRSSYEQYF
>.|.|TRBV11-3|TRBJ2-7
TGTGCCAGCAGCTGGGGGGACTCCTACGAGCAGTACTTC
CASSWGDSYEQYF
>.|.|TRBV30|TRBJ1-2
TGTGCCTGGAGTCGTGGGGTAGCTAACTATGGCTACACCTTC
CAWSRGVANYGYTF
>.|.|TRBV27|TRBJ1-3
TGTGCCAGCAGTTTACGCGACGGAAACACCATATATTTT
CASSLRDGNTIYF
>few|.|TRBV5-4|TRBJ2-2
TGTGCCAGCAAGGCAGGGGTTGGAGCGAACACCGGGGAGCTGTTTTTT
CASKAGVGANTGELFF
>few|TRBD1|TRBV30|TRBJ2-4
TGTGCCTGGAGTAAGGGTCCAGGGGGCAAAAACATTCAGTACTTC
CAWSKGPGGKNIQYF
>few|TRBD2|TRBV4-2|TRBJ2-3
TGTGCCAGCAGCGGGCGGGAGGGGGGAGATACGCAGTATTTT
CASSGREGGDTQYF
>few|.|TRBV7-9|TRBJ2-4
TGTGCCAGCAACACCGGGCCCCTAGCCAAAAACATTCAGTACTTC
CASNTGPLAKNIQYF
>few|TRBD1|TRBV19|TRBJ2-3
TGTGCCAGTAGCCTACAGGGGAGCACAGATACGCAGTATTTT
CASSLQGSTDTQYF
>.|.|TRBV7-2|TRBJ1-2
TGTGCCAGCAGCTTATCTGGGCAGGACTATGGCTACACCTTC
CASSLSGQDYGYTF
>few|.|TRBV7-2|TRBJ2-5
TGTGCCAGCAGCTTTAGTGCGGCCGGGACCCAGTACTTC
CASSFSAAGTQYF
>.|.|TRBV5-1|TRBJ1-1
TGCGCCAGCAGCTTGGAACAGAACACTGAAGCTTTCTTT
CASSLEQNTEAFF
>.|TRBD1|TRBV6-5|TRBJ1-3
TGTGCCAGCAGTTCGGGACAGTTCTCTGGAAACACCATATATTTT
CASSSGQFSGNTIYF
>.|.|TRBV9|TRBJ2-3
TGTGCCAGCAGCCGCGGCAGGCGGGCCCTTCTCACAGATACGCAGTATTTT
CASSRGRRALLTDTQYF
>once|.|TRBV9|TRBJ2-6
TGTGCCAGCAGCCTAGACATTGGTGTTAGTGGGGCCAACGTCCTGACTTTC
CASSLDIGVSGANVLTF
>.|TRBD1|TRBV7-3|TRBJ1-6
TGTGCCAGCAGCCGACAGGGGAATTCACCCCTCCACTTT
CASSRQGNSPLHF
>many|.|TRBV30|TRBJ2-2
TGTGCCTGGAGACGGGGGCCCGACACCGGGGAGCTGTTTTTT
CAWRRGPDTGELFF
>few|.|TRBV9|TRBJ1-5
TGTGCCAGCAGCGGCCGGGAAGGGGCCAATCAGCCCCAGCATTTT
CASSGREGANQPQHF
>few|.|TRBV6-6|TRBJ2-1
TGTGCCAGCAGTCTCCCTTTGGGGCCTGAGCAGTTCTTC
CASSLPLGPEQFF
>few|.|TRBV5-1|TRBJ2-1
TGCGCCAGCAGCTTGTATGGGAATGAGCAGTTCTTC
CASSLYGNEQFF
>.|.|TRBV27|TRBJ2-5
TGTGCCAGCAGTTTAGCAGGGCGGGAGACCCAGTACTTC
CASSLAGRETQYF
>.|.|TRBV7-6|TRBJ2-1
TGTGCCAGCAGCCATAGTGTTGTGGGAGGAAGGAGGAATGAGCAGTTCTTC
CASSHSVVGGRRNEQFF
>.|.|TRBV7-3|TRBJ2-2
TGTGCCAGCAGTTTCTCGGGGAACACCGGGGAGCTGTTTTTT
CASSFSGNTGELFF
>.|.|TRBV5-4|TRBJ1-2
TGTGCCAGCAGCTTCCCCGGGTGGGGCTACACCTTC
CASSFPGWGYTF
>.|.|TRBV11-2|TRBJ2-1
TGTGCCAGCAGCCCCTGGAACTACAATGAGCAGTTCTTC
CASSPWNYNEQFF
>.|TRBD1|TRBV5-4|TRBJ2-5
TGTGCCAGCAGCTTGGCCGGGTGGGACAGGGAAGAGACCCAGTACTTC
CASSLAGWDREETQYF
>few|.|TRBV7-9|TRBJ1-1
TGTGCCAGCAGCTTAATAGGGGGCACTGAAGCTTTCTTT
CASSLIGGTEAFF
>.|.|TRBV21-1|TRBJ1-5
TGTGCCAGCAGCAAAAAGTGTCCAAAGCCCCAGCATTTT
CASSKKCPKPQHF
>.|.|TRBV5-6|TRBJ1-5
TGTGCCAGCAGCTTGTGGGGGCCTGACAATCAGCCCCAGCATTTT
CASSLWGPDNQPQHF
>few|.|TRBV5-6|TRBJ2-3
TGTGCCAGCAGCTCCATTGGTACGCAGTATTTT
CASSSIGTQYF
>.|TRBD1|TRBV7-9|TRBJ2-2
TGTGCCAGCAGCTTAAGGTCCGGGACAGACACCGGGGAGCTGTTTTTT
CASSLRSGTDTGELFF
>few|.|TRBV11-2|TRBJ2-7
TGTGCCAGCAGCTTAGATTTTGGCCACGAGCAGTACTTC
CASSLDFGHEQYF